This T cell receptor (beta chain) was recorded in a study of patients and donors after allogeneic stem cell transplantation. The CDR3 sequence is 15 residues long. Per the germline V gene, CDR1 is DFQATT and CDR2 is SNEGSKA (reference sequence). V was clipped by 1 base and J by 7 bases, with 14 bases between them. Each CDR3 protein is one row after TCRdb ran MiXCR on the RT-PCR reads. The sample records about 160,000 distinct CDR3 sequences, roughly 22% being singletons. This TCR was sampled from a human donor who was either an allogeneic HSCT recipient or a stem cell or donor lymphocyte infusion donor (not recorded which). It is not recorded whose cells these are; they may come from a transplant donor. The genes are TRBV20-1 and TRBJ1-6; D call uncertain. Sequencing was carried out using blood, either unsorted or a sorted T cell fraction (not recorded which). CDR3 amino acids: CSARGPLQQNSPLHF. CDR3 DNA: TGCAGTGCTAGAGGACCTCTTCAACAGAATTCACCCCTCCACTTT.